This T cell receptor (beta chain) was profiled in a study of T cell responses to AZD1222 COVID-19 vaccine. Generated by immunoSEQ multiplex PCR, the TCRdb table keeps only in-frame clones and is missing some. The sample yields roughly 200,000 clones, about 92% seen once. V was trimmed by 2 bases and J by 4 bases, leaving 6 bases between them. Germline V gene sequence: CDR1 LNHDA, CDR2 SQIVND (reference sequence). The CDR3 is 13 amino acids. Sequences were derived from peripheral blood, sampled 28 days after the second dose of the MenACWY control vaccine. This rearrangement joins TRBV19 to TRBJ1-3; D is undetermined. This TCR came from an adult who received the MenACWY meningococcal vaccine as a control. CDR3 nucleotides: TGTGCCAGTAGTATAAGTAGAGGAAACACCATATATTTT. Translating it yields CASSISRGNTIYF.